One and the same sample provided the 30 T cell receptor beta chains below, sequenced in a study of response to subunit inactivated influenza vaccine. Via MiXCR, TCRdb re-called the RT-PCR reads, giving one row per CDR3 protein. The sample lists about 650,000 distinct CDR3 sequences, roughly 15% occurring once. The sequencing used PBMCs from blood, collected approximately 15 days before vaccination. The receptor set was obtained from a man aged 50 to 60 who received an inactivated influenza vaccine.

In its sample, this clonotype was seen many times. The rearrangement links TRBV29-1 to TRBJ2-2; no reliable D call. V lost 6 bases and J 6 bases, leaving 11 bases between the germline ends. Germline CDR1 reads SQVTM; CDR2 reads ANQGSEA. The CDR3 has 12 amino acids. The CDR3 sequence: CSVLYVAGELFF. DNA of the CDR3: TGCAGCGTGCTGTATGTCGCCGGGGAGCTGTTTTTT.

The rearrangement uses TRBV18 and TRBJ2-7; D could derive from TRBD1 or TRBD2 (5 bases each). This CDR3 spans 14 amino acids. Germline V gives CDR1 KGHSH, CDR2 LQKENI. Trimming shortened V by 5 bases and J by 2 bases, and 13 bases separated the two germline ends. The CDR3 DNA is TGTGCCAGCTCAAAAGCCGGGGCCGCCTACGAGCAGTACTTC. It encodes CASSKAGAAYEQYF.

This sequence joins TRBV7-9 and TRBJ2-7; TRBD2 agrees at 10 bases. V dropped 1 base and J dropped 5; count of bases not matched to a gene: 2. There are 14 residues in the CDR3. The germline V gene has CDR1 SEHNR and CDR2 FQNEAQ (reference sequence). The CDR3 DNA reads as TGTGCCAGCAGCTTAGGCCTAGCGGGAGACGAGCAGTACTTC. This codes for CASSLGLAGDEQYF.

The V and J genes are TRBV18 and TRBJ2-3, with D uncertain. The germline CDR1 and CDR2 sequences are KGHSH and LQKENI. CDR3 size: 15 residues. The germline V and J ends were trimmed by 1 base and 0 bases, with 8 bases remaining between them. The CDR3 nucleotides read TGTGCCAGCTCACCACGGAGAGACAGCACAGATACGCAGTATTTT. This sequence encodes CASSPRRDSTDTQYF.

The chain links TRBV6-5 to TRBJ2-3; D is unclear. The V gene lost 2 bases and the J gene lost 1 base, with 10 bases spanning the gap. Looked up from germline, CDR1 is MNHEY and CDR2 is SVGAGI. The CDR3 extends over 15 amino acids. In nucleotides, the CDR3 is TGTGCCAGCAGTTACCTAAGTCAGGGCACAGATACGCAGTATTTT. Amino acid sequence: CASSYLSQGTDTQYF.

The chain couples TRBV12-3 or TRBV12-4 to TRBJ2-1; D is possibly TRBD2 (6 bases). The CDR3 is 15 amino acids. V was cut by 8 bases and J by 0 bases, with 14 bases left in between. As DNA, the CDR3 is TGTGCCAGCGGACGGGGGACGAGCTCCTACAATGAGCAGTTCTTC. It yields the protein CASGRGTSSYNEQFF.

This clonotype was seen ten or more times. The chain employs TRBV28 and TRBJ2-7, with D unclear. CDR1 and CDR2 (germline): MDHEN, SYDVKM. CDR3 length: 12 amino acids. V lost 2 bases to trimming and J lost 7 bases, with 9 bases between them. The CDR3 loop is CASSLQAREQYF. CDR3 bases: TGTGCCAGCAGTTTACAAGCGAGAGAGCAGTACTTC.

This clonotype was seen a handful of times. V is TRBV20-1 and J is TRBJ2-1, with no clear D. Trimming took off 1 base at V and 0 bases at J, with 13 bases between the two ends. The CDR3 runs to 16 residues. Germline V gene sequence: CDR1 DFQATT, CDR2 SNEGSKA (reference sequence). The CDR3 spells CSARVVAQSSYNEQFF. The CDR3 DNA reads as TGCAGTGCTAGAGTCGTGGCGCAAAGCTCCTACAATGAGCAGTTCTTC.

This clonotype was counted at least ten times. This sequence joins TRBV5-1 and TRBJ2-2; TRBD2 matches at 9 bases. CDR3 length: 15 amino acids. Germline V gene data show CDR1 as SGHRS and CDR2 as YFSETQ. Unmatched junction bases numbered 5, after V lost 5 bases and J lost 3 bases. The CDR3 DNA follows: TGCGCCAGCAGGCAAACTAGCGGGTACACCGGGGAGCTGTTTTTT. Encoded protein: CASRQTSGYTGELFF.

This clonotype showed up many times. This chain links TRBV29-1 with TRBJ1-1, with D possibly being TRBD1 (5 bases). The CDR3 spans 13 residues. V was cut by 3 bases and J by 5 bases, with 13 bases left in between. Germline V gene lookup returns CDR1 SQVTM and CDR2 ANQGSEA. CDR3 in amino acids: CSVDRGPGTEAFF. The CDR3 coding sequence is TGCAGCGTTGATCGCGGACCAGGGACTGAAGCTTTCTTT.

This clonotype showed up just once. V is TRBV6-2 or TRBV6-3 and J is TRBJ2-7, with 7 bases identical to TRBD1. The junction had 5 bases not matched to a gene; V was cut back by 2 bases and J by 4 bases. Germline V CDR1 and CDR2: MNHEY, SVGEGT. The CDR3 covers 14 residues. DNA for the CDR3: TGTGCCAGCAGTTACGGGACAGCTCTGTACGAGCAGTACTTC. It translates to CASSYGTALYEQYF.

V is TRBV7-2 and J is TRBJ2-3; D is uncertain. The CDR3 contains 14 residues. V lost 6 bases and J lost 9, with 19 bases in between. The V gene's germline CDR1 is SGHTA and CDR2 FQGNSA. The chain's CDR3 is CASRPVSPSETQYF. The CDR3 DNA reads as TGTGCCAGCAGGCCCGTCAGCCCTTCGGAGACGCAGTATTTT.

The chain links TRBV20-1 to TRBJ2-3; 9 bases line up with TRBD1. CDR3 length: 16 residues. CDR1 and CDR2 from the germline V gene are DFQATT and SNEGSKA (reference sequence). V lost 3 bases, J lost 0 bases, and 7 bases stayed unmatched. In nucleotides, the CDR3 is TGCAGTGCTAGTTCGTTCGGGACAGGGAGCACAGATACGCAGTATTTT. It encodes CSASSFGTGSTDTQYF.

Of note for this clonotype: The junction and the germline gene differ at one end; a read error may be behind it. The CDR3 is CASSPARGPLPFF. CDR3 nucleotides: TGTGCCAGCAGCCCCGCTAGGGGACCACTGCCGTTCTTC. The rearrangement joins TRBV12-3 or TRBV12-4 to TRBJ2-4; D tentatively fits TRBD1 or TRBD2 (5 bases each). The CDR3 has 13 residues.

This clonotype has a count of ten or more. CDR3 nucleotides: TGTGCCAGCGAACCCCGACCCACCGGGGAGCTGTTTTTT. Protein sequence: CASEPRPTGELFF. This chain uses TRBV7-2 with TRBJ2-2; no definite D call. Germline CDR1 reads SGHTA; CDR2 reads FQGNSA. Between the trimmed V and J ends, which lost 8 bases and 4 bases, there was a span of 11 bases. The CDR3 is made up of 13 amino acids.

The rearrangement links TRBV24-1 to TRBJ2-5, with 8 bases matching TRBD1. The CDR3 consists of 16 residues. V lost 4 bases to trimming and J lost 5 bases; unmatched junction nucleotides: 11. Germline V gives CDR1 KGHDR, CDR2 SFDVKD. CDR3 residues: CATSDTGQGEGETQYF. CDR3 DNA sequence: TGTGCCACCAGTGACACAGGACAGGGAGAGGGGGAGACCCAGTACTTC.

This clonotype was seen repeatedly, ten times or more. The chain uses TRBV12-3 or TRBV12-4 and TRBJ2-2; unclear D gene. This CDR3 has 11 amino acids. V lost 3 bases to trimming and J lost 9 bases, with 5 bases between them. The CDR3 DNA reads TGTGCCAGCAGTTTTGCCCGGGAGCTGTTTTTT. The encoded protein is CASSFARELFF.

V usage is TRBV10-2 and J usage is TRBJ2-1; D ambiguous. Trimming stripped 1 base from V and 4 bases from J, with 17 bases between. The CDR3 contains 17 residues. CDR1 WSHSY and CDR2 SAAADI come from the germline V gene. CDR3 bases: TGCGCCAGCAGTGAGTATGGCAGAAACTCGGTTTACAATGAGCAGTTCTTC. As protein: CASSEYGRNSVYNEQFF.

This clonotype has just a few counts. This chain links TRBV18 with TRBJ2-1, with D perhaps TRBD1 or TRBD2 (5 bases each). CDR1 and CDR2 from the germline V gene are KGHSH and LQKENI. V was shortened by 3 bases and J by 5 bases, with 14 bases between the two germline ends. CDR3 size: 15 residues. CDR3 residues: CASSPQAGTNNEQFF. As DNA, the CDR3 is TGTGCCAGCTCACCTCAAGCCGGGACCAACAATGAGCAGTTCTTC.

This clonotype occurred a few times. V is TRBV29-1 and J is TRBJ2-3; 12 bases fit TRBD2. V shed 7 bases and J 6 bases; nucleotides not matched to a gene: 8. The CDR3 is 14 residues long. Germline V gene sequence: CDR1 SQVTM, CDR2 ANQGSEA. This chain's CDR3 is CSEAASGRDDTQYF. DNA for the CDR3: TGCAGCGAGGCGGCTAGCGGGAGGGATGATACGCAGTATTTT.

The sample holds many counts of this clonotype. The chain employs TRBV28 and TRBJ2-5; 7 bases line up with TRBD1. V lost 4 bases to trimming and J lost 7 bases; unmatched junction nucleotides: 9. This CDR3 region has 14 residues. The germline V gene encodes CDR1 MDHEN and CDR2 SYDVKM. The CDR3 protein is CASSSGQDLRTQYF. The CDR3 DNA reads as TGTGCCAGCAGTTCCGGACAGGATCTCCGGACCCAGTACTTC.

This clonotype was detected only a few times. The chain employs TRBV7-9 and TRBJ2-5, with 7 bases lining up with TRBD1. CDR1 and CDR2 (germline): SEHNR, FQNEAQ (reference sequence). The V gene end was trimmed by 5 bases and the J gene end by 2 bases; junction bases not matched to a gene: 11. CDR3 length: 16 amino acids. For the CDR3, the DNA is TGTGCCAGCAGCCTAAGGGACAGTCCATTTCAAGAGACCCAGTACTTC. It is translated as CASSLRDSPFQETQYF.

This clonotype was detected ten times or more. The rearrangement joins TRBV5-5 to TRBJ1-2; TRBD1 might be the D (5 bases). Trimming removed 1 base from V and 0 bases from J, with 10 bases in between. Germline loops: CDR1 SGHKS, CDR2 YYEKEE (reference sequence). There are 15 residues in the CDR3. CDR3 sequence reads: CASSLSGGANYGYTF. DNA for the CDR3: TGTGCCAGCAGCTTGTCCGGGGGAGCTAACTATGGCTACACCTTC.

This clonotype was counted only a few times. V is TRBV20-1 and J is TRBJ2-4; D unclear. The V and J ends lost 3 bases and 0 bases respectively, with 9 bases between them. The germline CDR1 and CDR2 sequences are DFQATT and SNEGSKA (reference sequence). This CDR3 is built from 14 residues. CDR3 in amino acids: CSASARRAKNIQYF. The CDR3, as DNA: TGCAGTGCTAGTGCCCGCCGAGCCAAAAACATTCAGTACTTC.

This clonotype has only a few counts. The chain uses TRBV15 and TRBJ2-6; D not certain. Germline CDR1 is LNHNV and CDR2 is YYDKDF (reference sequence). Trimming removed 4 bases at V and 0 bases at J, with 7 bases between. This CDR3 spans 15 amino acids. CDR3 in amino acids: CATSTISSGANVLTF. Written as DNA, the CDR3 is TGTGCCACCAGCACCATAAGCTCTGGGGCCAACGTCCTGACTTTC.

This clonotype was found once. A much larger clone sits a single nucleotide away, making a read error possible. Because it lacks the conserved phenylalanine or tryptophan at the end, this CDR3 is likely a read error. This chain uses TRBV5-6 with TRBJ2-1; 9 bases align to TRBD1. The junction had 11 bases not matched to a gene; V was cut back by 4 bases and J by 9 bases. The length of the CDR3 is 15 residues. The V gene's germline CDR1 is SGHDT and CDR2 YYEEEE. CDR3 protein: CASSRPGQGFGEQFL. In DNA, the CDR3 is TGTGCCAGCAGCCGACCGGGACAGGGCTTCGGTGAGCAGTTCCTC.

The chain uses TRBV28 and TRBJ1-1; possibly TRBD1 for D (5 bases). Germline lookup yields CDR1 MDHEN and CDR2 SYDVKM. CDR3 length equals 14 residues. V lost 3 bases and J lost 5, with 13 bases in between. CDR3: CASSLVNQGTEAFF. CDR3 in DNA: TGTGCCAGCAGTTTGGTAAATCAGGGTACTGAAGCTTTCTTT. The full variable domain, in which reference TRBV28 and TRBJ1-1 provide the parts outside the CDR3, is DVKVTQSSRYLVKRTGEKVFLECVQDMDHENMFWYRQDPGLGLRLIYFSYDVKMKEKGDIPEGYSVSREKKERFSLILESASTNQTSMYLCASSLVNQGTEAFFGQGTRLTVV.

This clonotype was seen a handful of times. The chain uses TRBV7-9 and TRBJ2-5; D ambiguous. Trimming removed 2 bases at V and 4 bases at J, with 14 bases between. The CDR3 is 15 residues long. CDR1 and CDR2 (germline): SEHNR, FQNEAQ (reference sequence). Here the CDR3 reads CASSLRFGYGETQYF. In DNA form, the CDR3 reads TGTGCCAGCAGCTTACGTTTTGGGTATGGAGAGACCCAGTACTTC.

This clonotype has more than one count but fewer than ten. V and J are TRBV20-1 and TRBJ2-2; D call uncertain. The CDR3 is made up of 15 amino acids. The ends were cut back, 6 bases at V and 2 bases at J, with 16 bases in the middle. The germline V gene has CDR1 DFQATT and CDR2 SNEGSKA (reference sequence). The CDR3 sequence: CSAVRTPANTGELFF. Here the CDR3 DNA reads TGCAGTGCGGTCCGGACCCCGGCTAACACCGGGGAGCTGTTTTTT.

This clonotype was counted between two and nine times. The gene calls are TRBV6-2 or TRBV6-3 and TRBJ2-7; 9 nucleotides match TRBD2. With 8 bases clipped from V and 2 bases from J, the junction kept 13 bases outside the gene matches. Germline lookup yields CDR1 MNHEY and CDR2 SVGEGT. This CDR3 spans 16 amino acids. CDR3 loop: CASGKPPSGTAYEQYF. The CDR3 bases are TGTGCCAGCGGCAAACCACCTAGCGGGACCGCCTACGAGCAGTACTTC.